One and the same sample provided the 18 T cell receptor beta chains below, sequenced in a study of blood T cell repertoires in COVID-19. Some clones are missing from TCRdb's copy, which holds only in-frame ones; the method was immunoSEQ multiplex PCR. The sample has around 700,000 clones; about 87% are singletons. The sequencing sample was made of peripheral blood. The receptors were gathered from a woman under 30 with acute or convalescent COVID-19.

This chain connects TRBV24-1 to TRBJ2-5; 7 nucleotides line up with TRBD1. Trimming cost V 3 bases and J 2 bases; bases outside gene matches: 2. Germline V gene sequence: CDR1 KGHDR, CDR2 SFDVKD. The CDR3 length is 14 residues. The CDR3: CATSDRTGQETQYF. CDR3 bases: TGTGCCACCAGTGATCGGACAGGACAAGAGACCCAGTACTTC.

V is TRBV6-2 or TRBV6-3 and J is TRBJ1-2; D ambiguous. Germline lookup yields CDR1 MNHEY and CDR2 SVGEGT. The CDR3 totals 16 residues. The V end was cut by 3 bases, the J end by 6 bases, with 20 bases between. CDR3 bases: TGTGCCAGCAGTTATTCGACGCGACTAGGGCGGGATGGCTACACCTTC. Translating gives CASSYSTRLGRDGYTF.

The chain links TRBV5-5 to TRBJ1-5, with a possible D match to TRBD1 (6 bases). The CDR3 loop spans 15 amino acids. V dropped 3 bases and J dropped 2 bases, with 12 bases sitting between them. In germline, CDR1 is SGHKS, CDR2 YYEKEE (reference sequence). The CDR3 DNA is TGTGCCAGCAGCTCGGCGGGGGGCCGCAATCAGCCCCAGCATTTT. This sequence encodes CASSSAGGRNQPQHF.

This clone was detected only once. The chain combines TRBV19 with TRBJ1-1, with 7 bases lining up with TRBD1. Germline V gene lookup returns CDR1 LNHDA and CDR2 SQIVND (reference sequence). The CDR3 contains 18 residues. J gave up 0 bases and V 5 bases, and 15 bases lay outside the gene matches. CDR3: CASSSRRGQQLMNTEAFF. The CDR3 DNA sequence: TGTGCCAGTAGTTCCCGGCGGGGACAGCAACTAATGAACACTGAAGCTTTCTTT.

The V gene is TRBV12-3 or TRBV12-4, the J gene TRBJ2-3, with a weak D call TRBD1 (5 bases). CDR3 length: 13 amino acids. Trimming took 10 bases from V and 2 from J, leaving 13 bases between them. The CDR3 nucleotides are TGTGCCATCCCCGGACATTACACAGATACGCAGTATTTT. It encodes CAIPGHYTDTQYF.

The V gene is TRBV7-3, the J gene TRBJ2-7; TRBD2 matches at 8 bases. In germline, CDR1 is SGHTA, CDR2 FQGTGA. The CDR3 consists of 16 residues. The ends lost 6 bases at V and 6 bases at J; junction bases unmatched: 16. The CDR3 reads CASSRIGGGPPGEQYF. The CDR3 DNA is TGTGCCAGCAGTCGCATAGGCGGGGGGCCACCTGGCGAGCAGTACTTC.

The rearrangement links TRBV7-2 to TRBJ1-2, with 7 bases aligning to TRBD1. Germline loops: CDR1 SGHTA, CDR2 FQGNSA. Trimming took 1 base from V and 4 from J; bases not matched to a gene: 6. This CDR3 is 15 amino acids long. Here the CDR3 DNA reads TGTGCCAGCAGCTTAGAAGGGGGCCGGGTCTATGGCTACACCTTC. Its translation: CASSLEGGRVYGYTF. Together with reference TRBV7-2 and TRBJ1-2, the CDR3 gives the full variable domain: GAGVSQSPSNKVTEKGKDVELRCDPISGHTALYWYRQSLGQGLEFLIYFQGNSAPDKSGLPSDRFSAERTGGSVSTLTIQRTQQEDSAVYLCASSLEGGRVYGYTFGSGTRLTVV.

This chain joins TRBV7-2 and TRBJ1-3, with unresolved D. The germline V gene encodes CDR1 SGHTA and CDR2 FQGNSA. This CDR3 comprises 13 residues. V was clipped by 5 bases and J by 2 bases, with 7 bases between them. The CDR3 coding sequence is TGTGCCAGCAGCGGTACAGCTGGAAACACCATATATTTT. Translation gives CASSGTAGNTIYF.

This clone was found a few times. The chain combines TRBV5-6 with TRBJ1-2; D unresolved. The germline CDR1 and CDR2 sequences are SGHDT and YYEEEE. V was pared by 0 bases and J by 5 bases, with 17 bases between. The CDR3 consists of 16 residues. CDR3 nucleotide sequence: TGTGCCAGCAGCTTGGGTGGTGGGCTTATTGAGTATGGCTACACCTTC. Translating it yields CASSLGGGLIEYGYTF.

The V call is TRBV9, the J call TRBJ2-2; a weak D match, TRBD1 (6 bases). The CDR3 totals 14 residues. Germline V CDR1 and CDR2: SGDLS, YYNGEE. V was cut by 2 bases and J by 13 bases, with 18 bases left in between. Here the CDR3 reads CASSVGAGPGGLFF. The CDR3 DNA reads TGTGCCAGCAGCGTGGGGGCAGGCCCTGGTGGGCTGTTTTTT.

The chain is built from TRBV11-2 and TRBJ2-1; TRBD1 aligns across 8 bases. Trimming removed 0 bases from V and 7 bases from J; junction bases left unmatched: 11. This CDR3 comprises 17 residues. Per the germline V gene, CDR1 is SGHAT and CDR2 is FQNNGV. The CDR3 protein is CASSLEVFQGAGNEQFF. The CDR3 bases are TGTGCCAGCAGCTTAGAGGTATTCCAGGGGGCAGGGAATGAGCAGTTCTTC. The complete variable domain, with remaining parts taken from reference TRBV11-2 and TRBJ2-1, reads EAGVAQSPRYKIIEKRQSVAFWCNPISGHATLYWYQQILGQGPKLLIQFQNNGVVDDSQLPKDRFSAERLKGVDSTLKIQPAKLEDSAVYLCASSLEVFQGAGNEQFFGPGTRLTVL.

J is TRBJ1-2 and V is TRBV27; a possible D gene is TRBD1 (5 bases). Germline CDR1 and CDR2: MNHEY and SMNVEV (reference sequence). CDR3 length: 14 residues. V lost 5 bases to trimming and J lost 6 bases, with 16 bases between them. Here the CDR3 DNA reads TGTGCCAGCAGTCCTCTCCAGACAGTGAATGGCTACACCTTC. It is translated as CASSPLQTVNGYTF.

The V gene is TRBV6-1, the J gene TRBJ2-7; D may be TRBD2 (5 bases). CDR1 MNHNS and CDR2 SASEGT come from the germline V gene. The CDR3 is 15 amino acids. Trimming stripped 1 base from V and 0 bases from J, with 10 bases between. CDR3 bases: TGTGCCAGCAGTGAAGATAGTAGCGTCTCCTACGAGCAGTACTTC. It is translated as CASSEDSSVSYEQYF.

V gene TRBV4-3 combines with J gene TRBJ1-2, with 8 bases that match TRBD1. This CDR3 region has 16 residues. Trimming cost V 1 base and J 1 base; bases outside gene matches: 5. Germline V gives CDR1 LGHNA, CDR2 YSLEER. The CDR3 coding sequence is TGCGCCAGCAGCCAAGCTTTCACAGGGGGTAACTATGGCTACACCTTC. Its protein product is CASSQAFTGGNYGYTF.

This clone came up once. This chain uses TRBV7-9 with TRBJ2-7; 11 bases align to TRBD1. V lost 5 bases and J lost 1; bases outside the gene matches: 4. From germline, CDR1 is SEHNR and CDR2 FQNEAQ (reference sequence). The CDR3 has 15 amino acids. The CDR3 DNA is TGTGCCAGCAGCCCCGGACAGGGGGCATCCTACGAGCAGTACTTC. This sequence encodes CASSPGQGASYEQYF.

In the case of this clone: The same CDR3 is also encoded by other DNA sequences in this sample. The chain carries TRBV7-2 and TRBJ1-1; D is unresolved. The V gene's germline CDR1 is SGHTA and CDR2 FQGNSA. The CDR3 totals 13 residues. V was clipped by 2 bases and J by 4 bases, with 8 bases between them. The CDR3 sequence is CASSLLRGTEAFF. Here the CDR3 DNA reads TGTGCCAGCAGCTTACTCCGGGGCACTGAAGCTTTCTTT.

V gene TRBV6-5 combines with J gene TRBJ1-2; a possible D gene is TRBD1 (6 bases). Trimming took 0 bases from V and 6 from J, leaving 14 bases between them. Germline V CDR1 and CDR2: MNHEY, SVGAGI. The CDR3 has 15 residues. The CDR3 protein is CASSYSGPGVDGYTF. The CDR3 DNA is TGTGCCAGCAGTTACTCCGGCCCAGGGGTTGATGGCTACACCTTC.

This chain connects TRBV6-2 or TRBV6-3 to TRBJ2-5; 10 nucleotides align to TRBD1. CDR1 and CDR2 (germline): MNHEY, SVGEGT. The CDR3 has 15 amino acids. The trim removed 4 bases at V and 5 bases at J, leaving 7 bases unmatched. The CDR3 DNA is TGTGCCAGCAGTTCTCCCGGGACAGGGGAGGAGACCCAGTACTTC. Translation gives CASSSPGTGEETQYF.